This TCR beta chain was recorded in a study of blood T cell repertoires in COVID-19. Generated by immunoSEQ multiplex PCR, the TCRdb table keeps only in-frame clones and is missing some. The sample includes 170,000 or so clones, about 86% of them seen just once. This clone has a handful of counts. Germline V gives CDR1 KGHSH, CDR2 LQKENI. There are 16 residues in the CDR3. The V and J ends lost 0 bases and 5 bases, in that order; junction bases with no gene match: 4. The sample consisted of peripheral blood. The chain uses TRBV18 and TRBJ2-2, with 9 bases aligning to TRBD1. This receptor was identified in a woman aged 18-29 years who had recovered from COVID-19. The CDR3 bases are TGTGCCAGCTCACCACCCCGGACAGGGGTGACCGGGGAGCTGTTTTTT. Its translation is CASSPPRTGVTGELFF.